The 16 T cell receptor beta chains below all came from one sample that was sequenced in a study of blood T cell repertoires in COVID-19. The method was immunoSEQ multiplex PCR; TCRdb's version includes in-frame clones alone and lacks a portion of them. The sample has some 150,000 clones, roughly 87% seen once; the top ten hold less than 1.5%. Sequenced sample: PBMCs or T cells enriched from blood (not recorded which). The receptor source for this set is a human donor with acute COVID-19. The donor label of this sample is uncertain.

This clone was seen just once. V is TRBV6-5 and J is TRBJ2-7; 8 nucleotides align to TRBD2. CDR3 size: 15 residues. The V segment lost 0 bases and the J segment 2 bases; nucleotides outside the gene matches: 3. The V gene's germline CDR1 is MNHEY and CDR2 SVGAGI. CDR3 in amino acids: CASSYSGGGPYEQYF. CDR3 in DNA: TGTGCCAGCAGTTACTCTGGCGGGGGGCCCTACGAGCAGTACTTC.

The chain is built from TRBV15 and TRBJ2-2, with D perhaps matching TRBD1 (5 bases). This CDR3 contains 16 residues. The V end was cut by 5 bases, the J end by 5 bases, with 18 bases between. The germline V gene encodes CDR1 LNHNV and CDR2 YYDKDF (reference sequence). The CDR3 region has the DNA TGTGCCACCAGCCCTCCAGGGAAGACCTTTACCGGGGAGCTGTTTTTT. Residues: CATSPPGKTFTGELFF.

This clone has a single count. The chain uses TRBV11-2 and TRBJ1-3; D is unclear. Germline values: CDR1 SGHAT, CDR2 FQNNGV. The CDR3 has 15 amino acids. The V end was cut by 2 bases, the J end by 1 base, with 9 bases between. The CDR3 DNA follows: TGTGCCAGCAGCTTATTGCCAGGATCTGGAAACACCATATATTTT. This encodes CASSLLPGSGNTIYF.

This clone was observed a handful of times. V usage is TRBV7-3 and J usage is TRBJ2-7; 8 bases match TRBD2. Germline lookup yields CDR1 SGHTA and CDR2 FQGTGA. J lost 3 bases, V lost 5 bases, and 9 bases had no gene match. The CDR3 runs to 15 residues. The CDR3 sequence is CASSAIGGGNYEQYF. CDR3 DNA: TGTGCCAGCAGCGCTATTGGCGGGGGGAACTACGAGCAGTACTTC.

The chain couples TRBV18 to TRBJ1-1; 7 bases align to TRBD1. Germline V gene sequence: CDR1 KGHSH, CDR2 LQKENI. This CDR3 is built from 16 residues. With V trimmed by 3 bases and J by 4 bases, 11 bases remained unmatched. This chain's CDR3 is CASSPQGTGASTEAFF. Here the CDR3 DNA reads TGTGCCAGCTCACCTCAAGGAACAGGGGCAAGCACTGAAGCTTTCTTT.

This clone showed up just once. This chain links TRBV6-2 or TRBV6-3 with TRBJ1-1; tentatively, D is TRBD1 (5 bases). Germline V gene data show CDR1 as MNHEY and CDR2 as SVGEGT. Trimming removed 5 bases from V and 4 bases from J, with 8 bases in between. The length of the CDR3 is 12 residues. The CDR3 nucleotides are TGTGCCAGCAGTCGGGGGTTCACTGAAGCTTTCTTT. As protein: CASSRGFTEAFF.

The table lists this clone with a count of one. This sequence joins TRBV30 and TRBJ1-2, with 10 bases that match TRBD1. Germline V gives CDR1 GTSNPN, CDR2 SVGIG (reference sequence). V was pared by 5 bases and J by 7 bases, with 4 bases of the junction left unmatched. CDR3 length equals 12 residues. The CDR3 reads CAWGTGEGGYTF. The DNA for the CDR3 is TGTGCCTGGGGGACAGGGGAAGGTGGCTACACCTTC. Combining the CDR3 with reference TRBV30 and TRBJ1-2 gives the whole variable domain SQTIHQWPATLVQPVGSPLSLECTVEGTSNPNLYWYRQAAGRGLQLLFYSVGIGQISSEVPQNLSASRPQDRQFILSSKKLLLSDSGFYLCAWGTGEGGYTFGSGTRLTVV.

The gene calls are TRBV19 and TRBJ2-1, with D possibly being TRBD2 (6 bases). V gave up 3 bases and J gave up 9 bases, with 6 bases separating them. CDR1 is LNHDA and CDR2 is SQIVND in the germline V gene (reference sequence). The CDR3 is made up of 11 amino acids. The CDR3 spells CASSMGGEQFF. In DNA, the CDR3 is TGTGCCAGTAGTATGGGGGGTGAGCAGTTCTTC.

The chain couples TRBV7-2 to TRBJ1-6, with D uncertain. V was trimmed by 2 bases and J by 5 bases, leaving 13 bases between them. Germline CDR1 and CDR2: SGHTA and FQGNSA. CDR3 length: 16 residues. CDR3 in DNA: TGTGCCAGCAGCTTACTAGGAGGGTACGATAATTCACCCCTCCACTTT. Translation gives CASSLLGGYDNSPLHF.

The rearrangement uses TRBV28 and TRBJ1-4; possible D gene TRBD1, 6 bases. Germline CDR1 is MDHEN and CDR2 is SYDVKM. The ends were cut back, 7 bases at V and 8 bases at J, with 20 bases in the middle. This CDR3 has 15 residues. CDR3 in DNA: TGTGCCAGCAACCCCCCGCCAGGGGAGAGGGAAAAACTGTTTTTT. Its protein is CASNPPPGEREKLFF.

The V call is TRBV9, the J call TRBJ2-5, with D tentatively TRBD2 (6 bases). The CDR3 spans 15 residues. From germline, CDR1 is SGDLS and CDR2 YYNGEE. V lost 4 bases, J lost 2 bases, and 15 bases lay in between. The CDR3 region is CASSPRGRMQETQYF. In DNA, the CDR3 is TGTGCCAGCAGCCCGCGGGGACGGATGCAAGAGACCCAGTACTTC.

This chain joins TRBV7-9 and TRBJ2-2; 12 bases line up with TRBD2. V trimming: 5 bases; J trimming: 4 bases; junction bases outside the gene matches: 8. Germline V gives CDR1 SEHNR, CDR2 FQNEAQ (reference sequence). The CDR3 consists of 17 residues. The DNA for the CDR3 is TGTGCCAGCAGCATTCGGACTAGCGGGGTGGCCACCGGGGAGCTGTTTTTT. It specifies CASSIRTSGVATGELFF. The whole variable domain, filled in from reference TRBV7-9 and TRBJ2-2, reads DTGVSQNPRHKITKRGQNVTFRCDPISEHNRLYWYRQTLGQGPEFLTYFQNEAQLEKSRLLSDRFSAERPKGSFSTLEIQRTEQGDSAMYLCASSIRTSGVATGELFFGEGSRLTVL.

The chain recombines TRBV18 with TRBJ1-2; D unclear. CDR1 KGHSH and CDR2 LQKENI come from the germline V gene. Trimming pared 0 bases from V and 2 bases from J, leaving 13 bases between. The CDR3 runs to 16 residues. CDR3 sequence reads: CASSPPSRGLNYGYTF. The CDR3 DNA sequence: TGTGCCAGCTCACCACCGTCACGGGGATTAAACTATGGCTACACCTTC.

The chain couples TRBV19 to TRBJ2-1, with no clear D. CDR1 and CDR2 from the germline V gene are LNHDA and SQIVND (reference sequence). V lost 3 bases, J lost 9 bases, and 15 bases lay in between. This CDR3 has 14 amino acids. CDR3 sequence reads: CASSILAAPSEQFF. In nucleotides, the CDR3 is TGTGCCAGTAGTATCTTGGCCGCTCCATCTGAGCAGTTCTTC. The complete variable domain, with remaining parts taken from reference TRBV19 and TRBJ2-1, reads DGGITQSPKYLFRKEGQNVTLSCEQNLNHDAMYWYRQDPGQGLRLIYYSQIVNDFQKGDIAEGYSVSREKKESFPLTVTSAQKNPTAFYLCASSILAAPSEQFFGPGTRLTVL.

V gene TRBV19 combines with J gene TRBJ1-2, with D possibly matching TRBD1 (5 bases). Germline V gene sequence: CDR1 LNHDA, CDR2 SQIVND (reference sequence). Trimming removed 1 base from V and 4 bases from J, with 13 bases in between. This CDR3 is 15 amino acids long. This CDR3 reads CASSIAGGGAYGYTF. In nucleotides, the CDR3 is TGTGCCAGTAGTATAGCCGGGGGAGGTGCCTATGGCTACACCTTC.

CDR3 sequence reads: CSASPGQGNTIYF. In DNA, the CDR3 is TGCAGTGCTAGTCCGGGACAGGGAAACACCATATATTTT. V is TRBV20-1 and J is TRBJ1-3; TRBD1 aligns across 7 bases. This CDR3 is 13 amino acids long. The trim removed 3 bases at V and 4 bases at J, leaving 3 bases unmatched. Germline CDR1 and CDR2: DFQATT and SNEGSKA (reference sequence).